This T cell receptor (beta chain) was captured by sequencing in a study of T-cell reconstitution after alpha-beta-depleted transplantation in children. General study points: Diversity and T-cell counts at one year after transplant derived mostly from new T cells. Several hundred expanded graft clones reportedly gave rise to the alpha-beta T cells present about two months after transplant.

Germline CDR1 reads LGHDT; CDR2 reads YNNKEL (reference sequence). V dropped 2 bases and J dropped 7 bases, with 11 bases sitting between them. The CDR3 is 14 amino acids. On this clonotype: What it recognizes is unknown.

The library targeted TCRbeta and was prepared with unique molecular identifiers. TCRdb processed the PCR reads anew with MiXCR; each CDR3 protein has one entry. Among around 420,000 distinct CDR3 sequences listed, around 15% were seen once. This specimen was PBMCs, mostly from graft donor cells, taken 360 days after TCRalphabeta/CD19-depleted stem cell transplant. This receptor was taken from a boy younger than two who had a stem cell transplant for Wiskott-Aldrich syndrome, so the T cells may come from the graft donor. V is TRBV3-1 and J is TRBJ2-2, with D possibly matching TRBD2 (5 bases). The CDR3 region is CASSQTRRGGELFF. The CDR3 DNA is TGTGCCAGCAGCCAAACGAGACGGGGCGGGGAGCTGTTTTTT.